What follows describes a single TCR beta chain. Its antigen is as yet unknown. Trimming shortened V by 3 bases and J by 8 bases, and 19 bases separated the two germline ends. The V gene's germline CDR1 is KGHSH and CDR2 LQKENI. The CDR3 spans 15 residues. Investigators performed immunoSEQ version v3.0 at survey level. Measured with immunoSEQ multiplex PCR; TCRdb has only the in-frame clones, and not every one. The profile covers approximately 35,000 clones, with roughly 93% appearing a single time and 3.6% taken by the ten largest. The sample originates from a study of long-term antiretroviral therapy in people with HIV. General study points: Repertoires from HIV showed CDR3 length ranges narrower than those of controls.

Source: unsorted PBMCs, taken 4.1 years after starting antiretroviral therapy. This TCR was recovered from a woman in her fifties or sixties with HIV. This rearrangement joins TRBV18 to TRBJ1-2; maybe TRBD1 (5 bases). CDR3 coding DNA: TGTGCCAGCTCACCTTTGACAGAACCGACTGCGGGCTACACCTTC. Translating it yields CASSPLTEPTAGYTF. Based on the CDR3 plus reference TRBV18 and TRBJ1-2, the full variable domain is NAGVMQNPRHLVRRRGQEARLRCSPMKGHSHVYWYRQLPEEGLKFMVYLQKENIIDESGMPKERFSAEFPKEGPSILRIQQVVRGDSAAYFCASSPLTEPTAGYTFGSGTRLTVV.